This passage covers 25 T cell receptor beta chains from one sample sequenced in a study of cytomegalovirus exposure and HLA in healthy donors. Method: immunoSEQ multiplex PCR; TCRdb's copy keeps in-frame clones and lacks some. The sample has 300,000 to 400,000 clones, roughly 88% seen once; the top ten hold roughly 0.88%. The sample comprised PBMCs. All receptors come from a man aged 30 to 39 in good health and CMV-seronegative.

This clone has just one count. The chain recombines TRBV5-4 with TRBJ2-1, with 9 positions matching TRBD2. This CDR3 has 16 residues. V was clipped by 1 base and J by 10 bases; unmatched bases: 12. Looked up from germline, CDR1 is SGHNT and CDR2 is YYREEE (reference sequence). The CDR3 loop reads CASSLRSAGGPTEQFF. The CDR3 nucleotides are TGTGCCAGCAGCTTGCGTTCAGCGGGGGGCCCAACCGAGCAGTTCTTC.

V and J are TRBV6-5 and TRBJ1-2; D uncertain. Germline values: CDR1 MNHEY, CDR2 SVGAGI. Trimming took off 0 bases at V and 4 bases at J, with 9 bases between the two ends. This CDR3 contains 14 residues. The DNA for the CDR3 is TGTGCCAGCAGTTACTCCGATCAGTCCTATGGCTACACCTTC. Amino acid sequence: CASSYSDQSYGYTF.

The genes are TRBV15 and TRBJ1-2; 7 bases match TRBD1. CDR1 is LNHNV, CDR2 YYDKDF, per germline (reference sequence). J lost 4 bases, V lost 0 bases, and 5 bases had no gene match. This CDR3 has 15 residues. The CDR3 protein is CATSREGGSSYGYTF. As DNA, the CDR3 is TGTGCCACCAGCAGAGAAGGGGGCAGCTCCTATGGCTACACCTTC.

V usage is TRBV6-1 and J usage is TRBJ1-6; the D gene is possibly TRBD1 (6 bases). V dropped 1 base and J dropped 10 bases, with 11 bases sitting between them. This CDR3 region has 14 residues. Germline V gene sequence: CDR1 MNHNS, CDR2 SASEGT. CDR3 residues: CASSEERGHSPLHF. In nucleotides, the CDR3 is TGTGCCAGCAGTGAAGAAAGGGGACACTCACCCCTCCACTTT.

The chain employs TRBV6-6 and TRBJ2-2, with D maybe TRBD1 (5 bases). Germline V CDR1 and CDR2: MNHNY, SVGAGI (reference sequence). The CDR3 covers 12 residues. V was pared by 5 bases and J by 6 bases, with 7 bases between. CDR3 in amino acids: CASSQGAGELFF. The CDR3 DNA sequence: TGTGCCAGCAGTCAAGGGGCCGGGGAGCTGTTTTTT.

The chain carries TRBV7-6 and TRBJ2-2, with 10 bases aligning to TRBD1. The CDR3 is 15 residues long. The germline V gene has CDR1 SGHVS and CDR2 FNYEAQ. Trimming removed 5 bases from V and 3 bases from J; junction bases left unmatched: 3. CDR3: CASSGGQGYTGELFF. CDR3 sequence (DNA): TGTGCCAGCAGCGGGGGACAGGGGTACACCGGGGAGCTGTTTTTT.

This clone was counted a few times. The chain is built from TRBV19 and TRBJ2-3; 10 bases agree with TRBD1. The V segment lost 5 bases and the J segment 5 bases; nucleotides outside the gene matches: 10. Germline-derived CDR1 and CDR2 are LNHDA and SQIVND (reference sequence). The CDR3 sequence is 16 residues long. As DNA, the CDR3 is TGTGCCAGTAGTGTGGCCGGGACAGGGGCGGAAGATACGCAGTATTTT. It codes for CASSVAGTGAEDTQYF.

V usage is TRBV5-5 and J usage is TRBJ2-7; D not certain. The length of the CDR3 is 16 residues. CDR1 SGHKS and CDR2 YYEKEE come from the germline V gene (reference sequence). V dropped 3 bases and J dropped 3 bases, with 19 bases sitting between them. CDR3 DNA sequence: TGTGCCAGCAGCTCATCCCCACTCCTAAGTAGCTACGAGCAGTACTTC. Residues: CASSSSPLLSSYEQYF.

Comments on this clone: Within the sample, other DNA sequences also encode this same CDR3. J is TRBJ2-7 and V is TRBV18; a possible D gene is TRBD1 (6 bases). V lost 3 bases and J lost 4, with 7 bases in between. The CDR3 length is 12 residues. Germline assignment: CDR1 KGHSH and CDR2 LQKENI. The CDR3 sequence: CASSPGAYEQYF. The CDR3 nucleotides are TGTGCCAGCTCACCGGGGGCGTACGAGCAGTACTTC.

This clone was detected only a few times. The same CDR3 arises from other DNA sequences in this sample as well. The CDR3 sequence is CASRLDRVDYGYTF. Here the CDR3 DNA reads TGTGCCAGCAGATTAGACAGGGTCGACTATGGCTACACCTTC. V and J are TRBV6-5 and TRBJ1-2; 7 bases are shared with TRBD1. This CDR3 contains 14 residues. Germline-derived CDR1 and CDR2 are MNHEY and SVGAGI. J was trimmed by 3 bases and V by 6 bases; bases with no gene match: 7.

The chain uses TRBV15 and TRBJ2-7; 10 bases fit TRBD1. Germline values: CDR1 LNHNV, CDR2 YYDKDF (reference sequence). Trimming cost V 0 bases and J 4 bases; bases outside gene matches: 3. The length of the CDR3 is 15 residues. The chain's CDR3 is CATSRERQGAYEQYF. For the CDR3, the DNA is TGTGCCACCAGCAGAGAGAGACAGGGGGCGTACGAGCAGTACTTC. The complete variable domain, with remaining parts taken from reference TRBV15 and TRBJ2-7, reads DAMVIQNPRYQVTQFGKPVTLSCSQTLNHNVMYWYQQKSSQAPKLLFHYYDKDFNNEADTPDNFQSRRPNTSFCFLDIRSPGLGDTAMYLCATSRERQGAYEQYFGPGTRLTVT.

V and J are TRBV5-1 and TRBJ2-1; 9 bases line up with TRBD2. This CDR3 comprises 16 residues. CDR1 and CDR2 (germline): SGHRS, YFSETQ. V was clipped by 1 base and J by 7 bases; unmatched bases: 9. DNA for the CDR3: TGCGCCAGCAGCTTGCATGGCGGGGGGGCTCGTAATGAGCAGTTCTTC. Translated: CASSLHGGGARNEQFF.

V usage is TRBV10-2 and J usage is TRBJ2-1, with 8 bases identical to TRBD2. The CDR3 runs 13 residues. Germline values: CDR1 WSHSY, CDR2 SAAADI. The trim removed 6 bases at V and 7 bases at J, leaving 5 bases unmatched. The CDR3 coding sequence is TGCGCCAGCAGCCCCGGGAGGGAAAATGAGCAGTTCTTC. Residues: CASSPGRENEQFF.

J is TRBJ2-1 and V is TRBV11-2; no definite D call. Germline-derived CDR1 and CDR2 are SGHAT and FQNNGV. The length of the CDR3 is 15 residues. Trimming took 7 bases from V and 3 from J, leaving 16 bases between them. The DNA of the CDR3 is TGTGCCAGCAAAATTCAGGTCTCCCTCTACAATGAGCAGTTCTTC. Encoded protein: CASKIQVSLYNEQFF.

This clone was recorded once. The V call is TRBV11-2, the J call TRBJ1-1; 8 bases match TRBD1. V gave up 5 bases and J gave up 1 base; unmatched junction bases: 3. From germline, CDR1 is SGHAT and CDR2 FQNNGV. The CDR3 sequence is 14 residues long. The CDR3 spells CASSLGTGNTEAFF. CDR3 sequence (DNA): TGTGCCAGCAGCCTAGGGACAGGGAACACTGAAGCTTTCTTT.

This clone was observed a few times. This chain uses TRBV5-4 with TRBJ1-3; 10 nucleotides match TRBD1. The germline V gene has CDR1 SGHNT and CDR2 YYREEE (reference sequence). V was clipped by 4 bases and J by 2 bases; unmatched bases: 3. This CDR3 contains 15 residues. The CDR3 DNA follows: TGTGCCAGCAGCCGGGACAGGGGAACTGGAAACACCATATATTTT. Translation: CASSRDRGTGNTIYF.

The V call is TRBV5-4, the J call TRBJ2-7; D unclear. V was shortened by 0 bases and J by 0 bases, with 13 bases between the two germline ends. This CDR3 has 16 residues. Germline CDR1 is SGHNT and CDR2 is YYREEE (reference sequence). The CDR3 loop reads CASSLDGRLRSYEQYF. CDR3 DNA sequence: TGTGCCAGCAGCTTGGACGGCAGGCTTCGCTCCTACGAGCAGTACTTC.

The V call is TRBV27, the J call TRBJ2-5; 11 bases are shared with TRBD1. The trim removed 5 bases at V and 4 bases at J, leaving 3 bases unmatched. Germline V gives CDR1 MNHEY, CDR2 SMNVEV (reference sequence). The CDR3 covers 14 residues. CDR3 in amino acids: CASSLGTGGETQYF. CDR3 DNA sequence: TGTGCCAGCAGTCTAGGGACAGGGGGAGAGACCCAGTACTTC.

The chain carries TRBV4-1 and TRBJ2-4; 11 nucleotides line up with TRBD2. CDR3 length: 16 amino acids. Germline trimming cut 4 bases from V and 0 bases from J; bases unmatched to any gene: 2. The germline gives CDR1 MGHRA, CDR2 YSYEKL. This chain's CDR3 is CASSLLAGVAKNIQYF. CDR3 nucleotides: TGCGCCAGCAGCCTACTAGCGGGGGTAGCCAAAAACATTCAGTACTTC.

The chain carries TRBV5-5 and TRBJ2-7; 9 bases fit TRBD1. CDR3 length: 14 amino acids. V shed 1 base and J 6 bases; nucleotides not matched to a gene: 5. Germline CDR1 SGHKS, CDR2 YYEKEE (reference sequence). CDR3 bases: TGTGCCAGCAGCTTGACAGGGGGCCCCTTCGAGCAGTACTTC. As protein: CASSLTGGPFEQYF.

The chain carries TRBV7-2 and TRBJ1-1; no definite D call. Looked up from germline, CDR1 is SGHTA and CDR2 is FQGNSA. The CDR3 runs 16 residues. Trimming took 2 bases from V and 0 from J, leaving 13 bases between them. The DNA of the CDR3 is TGTGCCAGCAGCTTACTTGCGGTAATGGTGAACACTGAAGCTTTCTTT. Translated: CASSLLAVMVNTEAFF.

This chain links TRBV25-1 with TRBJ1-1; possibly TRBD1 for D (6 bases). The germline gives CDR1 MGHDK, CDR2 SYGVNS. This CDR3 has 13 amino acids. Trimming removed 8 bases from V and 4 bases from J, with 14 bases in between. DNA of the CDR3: TGTGCCAGCTTACAGGGATTCGGCACTGAAGCTTTCTTT. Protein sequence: CASLQGFGTEAFF.

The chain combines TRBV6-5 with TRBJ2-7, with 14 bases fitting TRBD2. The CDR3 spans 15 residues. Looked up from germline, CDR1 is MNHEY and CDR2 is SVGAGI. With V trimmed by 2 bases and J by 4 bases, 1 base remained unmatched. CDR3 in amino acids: CASSYGTSGGYEQYF. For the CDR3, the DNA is TGTGCCAGCAGTTACGGGACTAGCGGGGGTTACGAGCAGTACTTC.

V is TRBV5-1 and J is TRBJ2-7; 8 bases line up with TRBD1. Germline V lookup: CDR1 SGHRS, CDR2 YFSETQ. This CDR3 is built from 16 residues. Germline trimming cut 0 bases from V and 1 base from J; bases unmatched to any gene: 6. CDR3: CASSLEWTGSSYEQYF. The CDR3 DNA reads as TGCGCCAGCAGCTTGGAATGGACAGGGAGTTCCTACGAGCAGTACTTC.

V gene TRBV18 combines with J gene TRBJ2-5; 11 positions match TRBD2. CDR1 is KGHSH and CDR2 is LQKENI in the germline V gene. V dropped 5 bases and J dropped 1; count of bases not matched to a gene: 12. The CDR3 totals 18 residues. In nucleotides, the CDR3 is TGTGCCAGCTCATCCCTCCAAGTAGGACTAGCGGGCCAAGAGACCCAGTACTTC. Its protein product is CASSSLQVGLAGQETQYF.